This T cell receptor (beta chain) was observed in a study of cytomegalovirus exposure and HLA in healthy donors. Study-level background: Unique TCRs from HLA-typed donors, approximately 80 million of them, were held in an early data release. Within the Caucasian-associated ancestry cluster were 81% of the approximately 390 genotyped donors.

With 1 base removed from V and 8 bases from J, the gap between germline ends came to 14 bases. The CDR3 runs 15 residues. CDR1 SGHTA and CDR2 FQGNSA come from the germline V gene. Concerning this clone itself: What it binds is unknown.

A multiplex PCR was run with 60 Vbeta primers and 13 Jbeta primers. The data were produced by immunoSEQ multiplex PCR, yet TCRdb's version contains in-frame clones alone and is incomplete. The top ten clones hold over 2.5% of a sample with 180,000 or so clones, 60% to 85% of them seen once. Study outcomes and limitations: In an earlier analysis, about 87% or about 30%: the productive usage of most TCR beta V segments.

Sequencing was performed on PBMCs. V usage is TRBV7-2 and J usage is TRBJ1-4; tentatively, D is TRBD1 (5 bases). This TCR was sampled from a male donor in good health and CMV-seronegative. CDR3 sequence (DNA): TGTGCCAGCAGCTTAGGGCCCCATCAGGGCGAAAAACTGTTTTTT. Its protein is CASSLGPHQGEKLFF.